A single sample is the source of the 26 T cell receptor beta chains below, sequenced in a study of control samples from healthy donors and cancer patients. The method was immunoSEQ multiplex PCR; TCRdb's version includes in-frame clones alone and lacks a portion of them. Among 45,000 to 60,000 clones listed, more than 90% were seen once. The sample was PBMCs. Receptors originate from a man between 25 and 39 years old with colorectal cancer.

The chain has TRBV5-1 and TRBJ1-1, with unresolved D. Germline-derived CDR1 and CDR2 are SGHRS and YFSETQ. CDR3 length: 14 residues. The V end was cut by 0 bases, the J end by 0 bases, with 6 bases between. CDR3 loop: CASSLDSVNTEAFF. CDR3 sequence (DNA): TGCGCCAGCAGCTTGGACAGCGTGAACACTGAAGCTTTCTTT.

V is TRBV12-5 and J is TRBJ1-1, with TRBD1 as a possible D gene (5 bases). The V and J ends lost 5 bases and 0 bases respectively, with 13 bases between them. The germline CDR1 and CDR2 sequences are LGHNT and FRNRAP. The CDR3 loop spans 15 amino acids. The CDR3 sequence: CASGLGEGMNTEAFF. CDR3 DNA sequence: TGTGCTAGTGGTCTAGGGGAGGGAATGAACACTGAAGCTTTCTTT.

This chain links TRBV4-3 with TRBJ2-3; 8 bases match TRBD2. The germline gives CDR1 LGHNA, CDR2 YSLEER. The trim removed 4 bases at V and 2 bases at J, leaving 8 bases unmatched. The CDR3 runs 16 residues. The CDR3 DNA is TGCGCCAGCAGCCCCCATCGGGGGGGCACCACAGATACGCAGTATTTT. Amino acids: CASSPHRGGTTDTQYF.

The gene calls are TRBV30 and TRBJ2-2; D is ambiguous. This CDR3 has 14 residues. CDR1 GTSNPN and CDR2 SVGIG come from the germline V gene (reference sequence). V gave up 2 bases and J gave up 6 bases, with 13 bases separating them. CDR3 protein: CAWSWRIPPGELFF. The DNA for the CDR3 is TGTGCCTGGAGTTGGCGAATACCTCCCGGGGAGCTGTTTTTT.

This rearrangement joins TRBV5-1 to TRBJ2-7, with TRBD1 matching over 9 bases. Germline CDR1 is SGHRS and CDR2 is YFSETQ. This CDR3 is built from 16 residues. Trimming took 4 bases from V and 2 from J; bases not matched to a gene: 10. In nucleotides, the CDR3 is TGCGCCAGCAGCCGAGGACAGGGGCAAGGAGCCTACGAGCAGTACTTC. It is translated as CASSRGQGQGAYEQYF.

The rearrangement links TRBV9 to TRBJ2-5; 10 bases agree with TRBD2. Germline values: CDR1 SGDLS, CDR2 YYNGEE. The CDR3 spans 16 residues. The J segment lost 1 base and the V segment lost 2 bases, leaving 5 bases of the junction unmatched. CDR3 nucleotide sequence: TGTGCCAGCAGCGTTGTAGCGGGGGGACCCCAAGAGACCCAGTACTTC. It is translated as CASSVVAGGPQETQYF.

V usage is TRBV7-8 and J usage is TRBJ1-1; weak D call: TRBD1 (5 bases). CDR3 size: 15 residues. Germline values: CDR1 SGHVS, CDR2 FQNEAQ. Trimming took off 7 bases at V and 7 bases at J, with 22 bases between the two ends. The CDR3 loop is CASKLGRGRVGEAFF. The CDR3 DNA sequence: TGTGCCAGCAAACTCGGGAGGGGCAGGGTCGGTGAAGCTTTCTTT.

The chain carries TRBV5-1 and TRBJ2-7; maybe TRBD1 (5 bases). The germline CDR1 and CDR2 sequences are SGHRS and YFSETQ. The CDR3 spans 14 residues. The V and J ends lost 0 bases and 2 bases respectively, with 9 bases between them. The CDR3 nucleotides read TGCGCCAGCAGCTTGGGGACACCCACCTACGAGCAGTACTTC. The encoded protein is CASSLGTPTYEQYF.

The chain uses TRBV6-2 or TRBV6-3 and TRBJ1-3, with D maybe TRBD1 (6 bases). The germline V gene encodes CDR1 MNHEY and CDR2 SVGEGT. The CDR3 is 14 residues long. Trimming took off 5 bases at V and 5 bases at J, with 13 bases between the two ends. The CDR3, as DNA: TGTGCCAGCAGTACCTTCGGGGGCAGAAACACCATATATTTT. Translation gives CASSTFGGRNTIYF.

The chain employs TRBV10-3 and TRBJ2-2; perhaps TRBD1 as D (5 bases). Germline lookup yields CDR1 ENHRY and CDR2 SYGVKD. The CDR3 is 14 residues long. V dropped 0 bases and J dropped 5 bases, with 7 bases sitting between them. CDR3 loop: CAISESRATGELFF. The CDR3 DNA is TGTGCCATCAGTGAGTCCAGGGCTACCGGGGAGCTGTTTTTT.

The rearrangement links TRBV12-3 or TRBV12-4 to TRBJ2-1; D is perhaps TRBD1 (6 bases). The V and J ends lost 7 bases and 10 bases respectively, with 17 bases between them. The CDR3 sequence is 13 residues long. The DNA for the CDR3 is TGTGCCAGCAATACCCTAGGGGGTGGAGAGCAGTTCTTC. Protein: CASNTLGGGEQFF.

The V and J genes are TRBV6-5 and TRBJ2-2, with D tentatively TRBD1 or TRBD2 (5 bases each). With 8 bases removed from V and 4 bases from J, the gap between germline ends came to 11 bases. This CDR3 spans 13 amino acids. Germline V gene data show CDR1 as MNHEY and CDR2 as SVGAGI. The CDR3 DNA is TGTGCCAGCCGAGAGAGGGGCACCGGGGAGCTGTTTTTT. Translated: CASRERGTGELFF.

This chain uses TRBV6-2 or TRBV6-3 with TRBJ1-5; 7 nucleotides line up with TRBD1. The junction had 10 bases not matched to a gene; V was cut back by 4 bases and J by 1 base. Germline values: CDR1 MNHEY, CDR2 SVGEGT. The CDR3 is made up of 17 amino acids. The CDR3 DNA reads as TGTGCCAGCAGTTCCTACCGGAGACAGGGAAGCAATCAGCCCCAGCATTTT. As protein: CASSSYRRQGSNQPQHF.

The chain couples TRBV6-2 or TRBV6-3 to TRBJ1-5; maybe TRBD1 (5 bases). Between the trimmed V and J ends, which lost 6 bases and 2 bases, there was a span of 11 bases. CDR3 size: 14 residues. Germline CDR1 reads MNHEY; CDR2 reads SVGEGT. The DNA for the CDR3 is TGTGCCAGCAGCCGCGGGGCTGGCAATCAGCCCCAGCATTTT. Translation gives CASSRGAGNQPQHF.

CDR3 sequence: CASSQEGWSLAGSLLRQFF. CDR3 coding DNA: TGCGCCAGCAGCCAAGAGGGGTGGTCGCTAGCGGGGAGCTTGCTAAGGCAGTTCTTC. The gene calls are TRBV4-1 and TRBJ2-1, with 9 nucleotides matching TRBD2. Trimming removed 0 bases from V and 12 bases from J; junction bases left unmatched: 21. The CDR3 is 19 amino acids. Germline V gene sequence: CDR1 MGHRA, CDR2 YSYEKL.

The V call is TRBV6-7, the J call TRBJ2-1; D uncertain. TRBV6-7 belongs to the ORF category, with a function that is uncertain. CDR3 length: 16 amino acids. The germline V and J ends were trimmed by 7 bases and 0 bases, with 16 bases remaining between them. As DNA, the CDR3 is TGTGCCAGCACTGACCCACCCTTTAGCTCCTACAATGAGCAGTTCTTC. The encoded protein is CASTDPPFSSYNEQFF.

This clone was detected only once. The chain is built from TRBV5-1 and TRBJ1-2, with D maybe TRBD1 (5 bases). The CDR3 spans 13 residues. The V end lost 0 bases, the J end lost 8 bases, and 11 bases lay between the germline ends. Germline CDR1 is SGHRS and CDR2 is YFSETQ. CDR3 residues: CASSLGGPTGYTF. CDR3 bases: TGCGCCAGCAGCTTGGGGGGCCCTACAGGCTACACCTTC.

J is TRBJ2-1 and V is TRBV4-3, with TRBD2 matching 7 bases. The CDR3 is made up of 15 amino acids. CDR1 is LGHNA and CDR2 is YSLEER in the germline V gene. After removal of 0 bases from V and 6 bases from J, the junction contained 5 bases not matched to a gene. CDR3 amino acids: CASSQDLSGGNEQFF. The CDR3, as DNA: TGCGCCAGCAGCCAAGATTTATCGGGGGGCAATGAGCAGTTCTTC.

This clone was seen a single time. V usage is TRBV12-3 or TRBV12-4 and J usage is TRBJ2-2, with unresolved D. The length of the CDR3 is 12 residues. V dropped 2 bases and J dropped 10 bases, with 8 bases sitting between them. CDR3 sequence reads: CASSLSPVELFF. The CDR3 DNA follows: TGTGCCAGCAGTTTAAGTCCGGTGGAGCTGTTTTTT.

The chain uses TRBV4-3 and TRBJ2-1; D may match TRBD1 or TRBD2 (6 bases each). Trimming cost V 4 bases and J 7 bases, with 11 bases left between them. Germline lookup yields CDR1 LGHNA and CDR2 YSLEER. This CDR3 is built from 13 residues. The CDR3 nucleotides are TGCGCCAGCAGCCTTGAGGGGGGAAATGAGCAGTTCTTC. This encodes CASSLEGGNEQFF.

This clone has just a few counts. V usage is TRBV7-6 and J usage is TRBJ1-1; D not certain. Trimming cost V 3 bases and J 0 bases, with 14 bases left between them. The CDR3 has 16 amino acids. Germline values: CDR1 SGHVS, CDR2 FNYEAQ. The CDR3 sequence: CASSFGARNMNTEAFF. The CDR3 coding sequence is TGTGCCAGCAGCTTCGGCGCGCGCAATATGAACACTGAAGCTTTCTTT.

The chain uses TRBV10-3 and TRBJ2-1; TRBD2 matches at 10 bases. This CDR3 has 15 residues. The V gene end was trimmed by 10 bases and the J gene end by 6 bases; junction bases not matched to a gene: 12. Germline values: CDR1 ENHRY, CDR2 SYGVKD. The CDR3, as DNA: TGTGCCACCAAATACTCTAGCGGGGGAACCAATGAGCAGTTCTTC. Its translation: CATKYSSGGTNEQFF.

The rearrangement links TRBV10-3 to TRBJ2-5, with unresolved D. From germline, CDR1 is ENHRY and CDR2 SYGVKD. The CDR3 consists of 13 residues. V lost 0 bases to trimming and J lost 5 bases, with 7 bases between them. This CDR3 reads CAISESGWETQYF. In DNA form, the CDR3 reads TGTGCCATCAGTGAGTCAGGTTGGGAGACCCAGTACTTC.

This chain links TRBV6-5 with TRBJ1-2; TRBD1 matches at 10 bases. V was pared by 6 bases and J by 6 bases, with 10 bases of the junction left unmatched. The germline CDR1 and CDR2 sequences are MNHEY and SVGAGI. CDR3 size: 15 residues. The CDR3 DNA reads TGTGCCAGCAGATTGTCGACAGGGGGCGCAAATGGCTACACCTTC. Residues: CASRLSTGGANGYTF.

The chain employs TRBV9 and TRBJ2-5; 8 nucleotides align to TRBD2. CDR1 SGDLS and CDR2 YYNGEE come from the germline V gene. Germline trimming cut 0 bases from V and 9 bases from J; bases unmatched to any gene: 16. The CDR3 has 17 residues. CDR3 amino acids: CASSVGGSGALEVSQYF. The CDR3 nucleotides are TGTGCCAGCAGCGTAGGAGGTAGCGGGGCCCTGGAGGTGTCCCAGTACTTC.

This chain uses TRBV6-5 with TRBJ2-1; 10 positions match TRBD1. The CDR3 runs to 15 residues. CDR1 is MNHEY and CDR2 is SVGAGI in the germline V gene. Trimming cost V 2 bases and J 7 bases; bases outside gene matches: 5. Here the CDR3 reads CASSYPGQGKNEQFF. The CDR3 bases are TGTGCCAGCAGTTACCCGGGACAGGGGAAGAATGAGCAGTTCTTC.